This T cell receptor beta chain was identified in a study of vaccination and CD4 T cells after COVID-19. Study details: Samples taken post-COVID came a median 101 days after diagnosis, ranging from 35 to 161. Overlapping spike peptides of SARS-CoV-2, HCoV-NL63, HCoV-OC43 and HCoV-229E were used, and cells were stimulated with them. Notes on the study in general: Recorded median SARS-CoV-2-reactive clonotype numbers increased from about 20 to 38 without reaching significance.

Points on this clonotype: Its antigen remains unidentified.

Treatment denoted: approximately 11-day PBMC culture with coronavirus spike peptide pools or control peptides (ViraFEST assay). Cultured CD4+ T-cell DNA underwent Oncomine TCR Beta short-read sequencing. Once CD4+ T cells had been cultured, genomic DNA was extracted from them. TCRdb analysed the PCR reads with MiXCR anew, one entry per CDR3 protein. Of about 10,000 distinct CDR3 sequences in the sample, 45% to 70% are singletons; the top ten hold approximately 15%. Specimen: CD4+ T cells from blood, cultured in vitro. The TCR comes from a human donor who had recovered from COVID-19.

CDR3 sequence: CASSSHGTSGTNEQFF. DNA of the CDR3: TGTGCCAGCAGTTCCCACGGGACTAGCGGGACGAATGAGCAGTTCTTC. The chain links TRBV27 to TRBJ2-1, with TRBD2 matching over 13 bases. The V gene end was trimmed by 4 bases and the J gene end by 7 bases; junction bases not matched to a gene: 7. Germline CDR1 is MNHEY and CDR2 is SMNVEV (reference sequence). The CDR3 extends over 16 amino acids.